What follows are 14 T cell receptor beta chains derived from one specimen sequenced in a study of OX40 agonist ivuxolimab in advanced cancers. The repertoire was sequenced with immunoSEQ multiplex PCR; TCRdb's copy has only in-frame clones and lacks some. The sample consists of 50,000 to 70,000 clones, 85% to 90% of them appearing once. Specimen: CD4+ or CD8+ T cells sorted from blood, collected in a trial of the OX40 agonist ivuxolimab. The receptors stem from an adult with an advanced solid tumor such as melanoma, head and neck, liver or kidney cancer.

The rearrangement uses TRBV7-2 and TRBJ2-3, with no clear D. V lost 1 base and J lost 6, with 5 bases in between. The CDR3 runs to 12 residues. Germline values: CDR1 SGHTA, CDR2 FQGNSA. This CDR3 is CASSLVGDTQYF. CDR3 nucleotide sequence: TGTGCCAGCAGCTTAGTTGGGGATACGCAGTATTTT.

The CDR3 nucleotides are TGTGCCAGCAGTTATAGACAGGGGAGTGAAGCTTTCTTT. Translating gives CASSYRQGSEAFF. The V and J genes are TRBV11-3 and TRBJ1-1; TRBD1 aligns across 8 bases. Per germline, CDR1 SGHNT and CDR2 YENEEA. V gave up 6 bases and J gave up 7 bases; unmatched junction bases: 7. The CDR3 contains 13 residues.

This chain links TRBV7-8 with TRBJ2-1; D not certain. This CDR3 has 12 residues. Germline V CDR1 and CDR2: SGHVS, FQNEAQ. V was pared by 2 bases and J by 8 bases, with 7 bases between. This chain's CDR3 is CASSLIAYEQFF. The CDR3, as DNA: TGTGCCAGCAGCTTAATAGCATATGAGCAGTTCTTC.

This clone was seen once. The J gene is TRBJ2-7, the V gene TRBV27, with TRBD2 identical over 14 bases. Per the germline V gene, CDR1 is MNHEY and CDR2 is SMNVEV (reference sequence). J lost 4 bases, V lost 6 bases, and 2 bases had no gene match. The CDR3 length is 14 residues. DNA for the CDR3: TGTGCCAGCAGAGGGACTAGCGGGGGTTACGAGCAGTACTTC. Its protein product is CASRGTSGGYEQYF.

The V call is TRBV27, the J call TRBJ1-2; D is unresolved. The CDR3 spans 15 residues. V was trimmed by 3 bases and J by 0 bases, leaving 11 bases between them. Germline V gives CDR1 MNHEY, CDR2 SMNVEV (reference sequence). In DNA form, the CDR3 reads TGTGCCAGCAGTTTCGGAGGCAGCCCTAACTATGGCTACACCTTC. This sequence encodes CASSFGGSPNYGYTF.

V is TRBV6-5 and J is TRBJ2-1, with TRBD2 matching over 9 bases. There are 15 residues in the CDR3. J lost 5 bases, V lost 4 bases, and 6 bases had no gene match. In germline, CDR1 is MNHEY, CDR2 SVGAGI. The CDR3 spells CASSSPGLANNEQFF. CDR3 in DNA: TGTGCCAGCAGTTCTCCCGGACTAGCGAACAATGAGCAGTTCTTC.

The chain uses TRBV14 and TRBJ2-2; D is perhaps TRBD1 (6 bases). This CDR3 is built from 15 residues. V gave up 1 base and J gave up 4 bases, with 10 bases separating them. CDR1 SGHDN and CDR2 FVKESK come from the germline V gene. The CDR3 DNA reads as TGTGCCAGCAGCCAAGGACAGGACTTCACCGGGGAGCTGTTTTTT. It is translated as CASSQGQDFTGELFF.

This clone was counted only a few times. The chain carries TRBV27 and TRBJ2-3; D possibly uses TRBD1 or TRBD2 (5 bases each). V was trimmed by 0 bases and J by 2 bases, leaving 21 bases between them. Per germline, CDR1 MNHEY and CDR2 SMNVEV (reference sequence). This CDR3 region has 19 residues. The CDR3 DNA reads as TGTGCCAGCAGTTTATCTTCGGGATCCGGGACGCTCCTCACAGATACGCAGTATTTT. Protein: CASSLSSGSGTLLTDTQYF.

This chain joins TRBV19 and TRBJ1-4; weak D call: TRBD1 (5 bases). Germline CDR1 reads LNHDA; CDR2 reads SQIVND (reference sequence). V was trimmed by 3 bases and J by 6 bases, leaving 11 bases between them. The CDR3 loop spans 14 amino acids. The CDR3 bases are TGTGCCAGTAGTATCGGCGGGGGGGATGAAAAACTGTTTTTT. This encodes CASSIGGGDEKLFF.

The rearrangement uses TRBV7-9 and TRBJ1-2; TRBD1 aligns across 7 bases. The CDR3 extends over 15 amino acids. Germline V gives CDR1 SEHNR, CDR2 FQNEAQ (reference sequence). The J segment lost 5 bases and the V segment lost 0 bases, leaving 6 bases of the junction unmatched. CDR3 loop: CASSLAGQPYYGYTF. The CDR3 DNA sequence: TGTGCCAGCAGCTTAGCGGGACAGCCCTATTATGGCTACACCTTC.

The chain links TRBV7-9 to TRBJ2-1, with 8 bases matching TRBD2. This CDR3 has 13 amino acids. Germline CDR1 is SEHNR and CDR2 is FQNEAQ (reference sequence). The ends lost 5 bases at V and 9 bases at J; junction bases unmatched: 6. CDR3 protein: CASSLGTSGEQFF. For the CDR3, the DNA is TGTGCCAGCAGCCTGGGGACTAGTGGTGAGCAGTTCTTC. Full variable domain (rest looked up from reference TRBV7-9 and TRBJ2-1): DTGVSQNPRHKITKRGQNVTFRCDPISEHNRLYWYRQTLGQGPEFLTYFQNEAQLEKSRLLSDRFSAERPKGSFSTLEIQRTEQGDSAMYLCASSLGTSGEQFFGPGTRLTVL.

The DNA of the CDR3 is TGCAGCGTTGAAGTGGCGGACCGCTCCTACAATGAGCAGTTCTTC. It yields the protein CSVEVADRSYNEQFF. The rearrangement joins TRBV29-1 to TRBJ2-1, with no clear D. The CDR3 runs 15 residues. Trimming pared 1 base from V and 0 bases from J, leaving 10 bases between. CDR1 SQVTM and CDR2 ANQGSEA come from the germline V gene.

This clone has just a few counts. This chain links TRBV30 with TRBJ1-1; 7 bases are a match to TRBD1. Per germline, CDR1 GTSNPN and CDR2 SVGIG (reference sequence). With V trimmed by 4 bases and J by 4 bases, 3 bases remained unmatched. The CDR3 totals 12 residues. CDR3 amino acids: CAWTGGTTEAFF. In DNA, the CDR3 is TGTGCCTGGACAGGGGGGACCACTGAAGCTTTCTTT.

J is TRBJ2-5 and V is TRBV5-1; D call uncertain. CDR1 is SGHRS, CDR2 YFSETQ, per germline. The CDR3 is 15 residues long. Trimming cost V 0 bases and J 0 bases, with 9 bases left between them. CDR3 sequence: CASSLEGPYQETQYF. The CDR3 coding sequence is TGCGCCAGCAGCTTGGAGGGCCCGTACCAAGAGACCCAGTACTTC.